The clone carrying this TCR beta chain was seen many times. The sample belongs to a study of regulatory T cells in long-lasting Graves disease. TCR beta libraries were built with iRepertoire HTBI primers and Arm-PCR of CDR3 regions. TCRdb re-derived calls from the multiplex PCR reads in MiXCR, one entry per CDR3 protein. This table holds about 620,000 distinct CDR3 sequences, 16% found once. Stated time point: newly diagnosed GD, antithyroid drugs for less than 3 months. Preparation of the TCR library used RNA extracted from PBMCs. Trimming removed 5 bases at V and 7 bases at J, with 6 bases between. Germline lookup yields CDR1 SGHAT and CDR2 FQDESV (reference sequence). This CDR3 region has 11 residues. These sequences were also reported in another study, on T cells in Graves' hyperthyroidism and ophthalmopathy.

The TCR was taken from a woman aged 25 to 39 with Graves disease. The chain has TRBV11-1 and TRBJ2-4; D ambiguous. Sample: peripheral blood mononuclear cells (PBMCs), taken at new diagnosis, from a patient treated with antithyroid drugs. The CDR3 coding sequence is TGTGCCAGCAGCCTCGGGAACATTCAGTACTTC. This gives the protein CASSLGNIQYF.